This T cell receptor (beta chain) was captured by sequencing in a study of T cell responses to AZD1222 COVID-19 vaccine. Data came from immunoSEQ multiplex PCR; TCRdb stores just in-frame clones and leaves some out. The sample lists 180,000 or so clones; just over 90% were seen once. This sequence originates from an adult in good health. The sample consisted of peripheral blood, taken on day 0 of AZD1222 vaccination.

The CDR3 DNA follows: TGCGCCAGCAGCCCGGGGCTAAGGGAAAAACTGTTTTTT. Translation: CASSPGLREKLFF. J is TRBJ1-4 and V is TRBV5-1; perhaps TRBD1 as D (5 bases). The CDR3 sequence is 13 residues long. Trimming stripped 4 bases from V and 8 bases from J, with 12 bases between. CDR1 is SGHRS, CDR2 YFSETQ, per germline.